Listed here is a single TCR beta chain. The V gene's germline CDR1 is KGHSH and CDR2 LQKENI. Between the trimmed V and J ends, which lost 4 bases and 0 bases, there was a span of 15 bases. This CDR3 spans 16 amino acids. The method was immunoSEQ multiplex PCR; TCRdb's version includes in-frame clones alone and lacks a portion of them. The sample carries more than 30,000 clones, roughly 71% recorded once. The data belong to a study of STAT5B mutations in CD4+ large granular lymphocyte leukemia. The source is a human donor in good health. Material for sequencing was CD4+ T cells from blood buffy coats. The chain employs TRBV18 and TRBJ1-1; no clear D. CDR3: CASSRASASMNTEAFF. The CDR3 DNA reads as TGTGCCAGCTCACGGGCCAGTGCATCAATGAACACTGAAGCTTTCTTT. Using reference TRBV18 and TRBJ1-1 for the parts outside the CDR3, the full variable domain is NAGVMQNPRHLVRRRGQEARLRCSPMKGHSHVYWYRQLPEEGLKFMVYLQKENIIDESGMPKERFSAEFPKEGPSILRIQQVVRGDSAAYFCASSRASASMNTEAFFGQGTRLTVV.